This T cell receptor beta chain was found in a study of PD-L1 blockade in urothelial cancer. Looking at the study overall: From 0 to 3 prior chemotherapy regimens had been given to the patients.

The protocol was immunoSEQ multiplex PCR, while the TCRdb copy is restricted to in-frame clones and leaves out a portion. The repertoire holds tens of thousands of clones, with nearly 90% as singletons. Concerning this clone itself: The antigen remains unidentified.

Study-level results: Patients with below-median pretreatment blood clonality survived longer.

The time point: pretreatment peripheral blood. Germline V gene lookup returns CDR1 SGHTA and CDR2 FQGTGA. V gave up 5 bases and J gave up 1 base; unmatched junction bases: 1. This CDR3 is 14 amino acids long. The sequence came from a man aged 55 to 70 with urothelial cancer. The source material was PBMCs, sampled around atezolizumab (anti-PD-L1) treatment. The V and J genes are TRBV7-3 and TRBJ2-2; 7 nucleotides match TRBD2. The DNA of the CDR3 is TGTGCCAGCAGCCCGGGGGGGAACACCGGGGAGCTGTTTTTT. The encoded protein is CASSPGGNTGELFF. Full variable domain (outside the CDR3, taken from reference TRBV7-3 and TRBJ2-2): GAGVSQTPSNKVTEKGKYVELRCDPISGHTALYWYRQSLGQGPEFLIYFQGTGAADDSGLPNDRFFAVRPEGSVSTLKIQRTERGDSAVYLCASSPGGNTGELFFGEGSRLTVL.